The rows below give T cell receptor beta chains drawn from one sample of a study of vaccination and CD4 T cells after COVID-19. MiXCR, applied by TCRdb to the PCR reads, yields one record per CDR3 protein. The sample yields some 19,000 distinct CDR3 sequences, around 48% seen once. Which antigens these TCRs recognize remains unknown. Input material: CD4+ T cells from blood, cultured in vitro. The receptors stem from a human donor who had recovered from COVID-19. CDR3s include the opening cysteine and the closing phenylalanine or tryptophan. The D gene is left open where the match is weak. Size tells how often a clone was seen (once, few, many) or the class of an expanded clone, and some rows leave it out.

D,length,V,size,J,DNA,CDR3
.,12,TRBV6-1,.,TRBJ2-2,TGTGCCAGCACCCGGGTGAGCGGGGAGCTGTTTTTT,CASTRVSGELFF
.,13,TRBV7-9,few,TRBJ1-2,TGTGCCAGCAGGACCCCAGGGTCGAATGGCTACACCTTC,CASRTPGSNGYTF
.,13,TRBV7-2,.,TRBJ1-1,TGTGCCAGCAGCTCCCCCAGACAGGTGTTAGCTTTCTTT,CASSSPRQVLAFF
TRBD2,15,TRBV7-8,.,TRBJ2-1,TGTGCCAGCACTATGCGGGAGGGGAACTACAATGAGCAGTTCTTC,CASTMREGNYNEQFF
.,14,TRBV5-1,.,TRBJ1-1,TGCGCCAGCAGCCCACGACAGGACAACACTGAAGCTTTCTTT,CASSPRQDNTEAFF
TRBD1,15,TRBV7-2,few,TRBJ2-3,TGTGCCAGCAGCTTACAGGGGGCTAGGGCAGATACGCAGTATTTT,CASSLQGARADTQYF
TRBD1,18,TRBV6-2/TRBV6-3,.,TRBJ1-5,TGTGCCAGCAGTTACAAGGGACAGGGGGAAATCCGCAATCAGCCCCAGCATTTT,CASSYKGQGEIRNQPQHF
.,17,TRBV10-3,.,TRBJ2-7,TGTGCCATCAGTGAGTCGAGGGCTAGGGGTGGTAAGGACGAGCAGTACTTC,CAISESRARGGKDEQYF
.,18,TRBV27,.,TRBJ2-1,TGTGCCAGCAGATTCGGTGTGGCGGACCCTCGCGCCTACAATGAGCAGTTCTTC,CASRFGVADPRAYNEQFF
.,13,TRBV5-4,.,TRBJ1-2,TGTGCCAGCAGCTCTTCTTCGAGTTATGGCTACACCTTC,CASSSSSSYGYTF
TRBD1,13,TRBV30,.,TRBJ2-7,TGTGCCTGGAACCGGGACAGGGTACTCGAGCAGTACTTC,CAWNRDRVLEQYF
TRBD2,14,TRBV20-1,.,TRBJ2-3,TGCAGTGCTAGTGGGCGGGAGGGAGCGGATACGCAGTATTTT,CSASGREGADTQYF
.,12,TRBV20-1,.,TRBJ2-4,TGCAGTGCTAGGTGGGGGCCAGACATTCAGTACTTC,CSARWGPDIQYF
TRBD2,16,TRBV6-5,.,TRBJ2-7,TGTGCCAGCAGTTACGGACTAGCGGGAGGGCCCTACGAGCAGTACTTC,CASSYGLAGGPYEQYF
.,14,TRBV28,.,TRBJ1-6,TGTGCCTCTACCGCGGGGGTTAATTCAGCACCCCTCCACTTT,CASTAGVNSAPLHF
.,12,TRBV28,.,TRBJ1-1,TGTGCCAGCAAACTAGGGGGATCAGAAGCTTTCTTT,CASKLGGSEAFF
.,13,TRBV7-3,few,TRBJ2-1,TGTGCCAGCAGCTTAGCCAGAGACAATGAGCAGTTCTTC,CASSLARDNEQFF
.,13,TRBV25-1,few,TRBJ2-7,TGTGCCAGCAGTGATCCCTTCACCTACGAGCAGTACTTC,CASSDPFTYEQYF
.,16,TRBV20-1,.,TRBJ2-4,TGCAGTGCTAGAAGGGGGGAGGACCTAGCCAAAAACATTCAGTACTTC,CSARRGEDLAKNIQYF
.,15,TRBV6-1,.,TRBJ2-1,TGTGCCAGCAGTGGGGGCTGGAGCTCCTACAATGAGCAGTTCTTC,CASSGGWSSYNEQFF
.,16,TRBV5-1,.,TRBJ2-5,TGCGCCAGCAGCTTGGGGAGGGGACGGGGGCAAGAGACCCAGTACTTC,CASSLGRGRGQETQYF
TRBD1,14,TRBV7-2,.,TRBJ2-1,TGTGCCAGCAGCTCCCAGGGGGCCTACAATGAGCAGTTCTTC,CASSSQGAYNEQFF
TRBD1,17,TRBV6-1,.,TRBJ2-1,TGTGCCAGCACCAAGGTGACAGGGGGCAAAGTAGACAATGAGCAGTTCTTC,CASTKVTGGKVDNEQFF
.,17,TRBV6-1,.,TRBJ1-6,TGTGCCAGCACGGATCAACGAGGGAGCTCCTATAATTCACCCCTCCACTTT,CASTDQRGSSYNSPLHF
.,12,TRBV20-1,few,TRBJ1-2,TGCAGTGCTAGAGATCGGGCTTACGGCTACACCTTC,CSARDRAYGYTF
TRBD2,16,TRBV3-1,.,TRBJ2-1,TGTGCCAGCAGCCAAGGGACTAGCGGACCCTACAATGAGCAGTTCTTC,CASSQGTSGPYNEQFF
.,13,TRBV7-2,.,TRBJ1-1,TGTGCCAGCAGCTACGGACAGAACACTGAAGCTTTCTTT,CASSYGQNTEAFF
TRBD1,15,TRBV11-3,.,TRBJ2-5,TGTGCCAGCAGCTCGGGACAGACCTCCCAAGAGACCCAGTACTTC,CASSSGQTSQETQYF
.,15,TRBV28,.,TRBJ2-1,TGTGCCAGCAGTAGTAGACCACCAGCTTACAATGAGCAGTTCTTC,CASSSRPPAYNEQFF
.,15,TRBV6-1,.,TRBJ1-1,TGTGCCAGCAGAACTGGAGCATTCTTGAACACTGAAGCTTTCTTT,CASRTGAFLNTEAFF
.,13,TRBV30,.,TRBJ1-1,TGTGCCTGGAGTACTGGGGTGAACACTGAAGCTTTCTTT,CAWSTGVNTEAFF
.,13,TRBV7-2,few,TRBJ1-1,TGTGCCAGCAGCACCTCACGAGACACTGAAGCTTTCTTT,CASSTSRDTEAFF
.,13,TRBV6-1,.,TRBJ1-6,TGTGCCAGTCATCGCTCCTATAATTCACCCCTCCACTTT,CASHRSYNSPLHF
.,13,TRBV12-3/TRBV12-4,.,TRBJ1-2,TGTGCCAGCAGGTATAACAGGTACTATGGCTACGCCTTC,CASRYNRYYGYAF
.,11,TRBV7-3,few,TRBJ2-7,TGTGCAACGAACCGGGGCTACGAGCAGTACTTC,CATNRGYEQYF
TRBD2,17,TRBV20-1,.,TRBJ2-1,TGCAGTGCTTCTATGCCGGGACTAGCGGGAGTGCTACATGAGCAGTTCTTC,CSASMPGLAGVLHEQFF
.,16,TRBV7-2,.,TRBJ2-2,TGTGCCAGCAGCCCCAGCGGGCCCCCGGGGGCCGGGGAGCTGTTTTTT,CASSPSGPPGAGELFF
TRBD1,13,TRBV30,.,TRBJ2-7,TGTGCCTGGAGTGTAGACAGGGGCTACGAGCAGTACTTC,CAWSVDRGYEQYF
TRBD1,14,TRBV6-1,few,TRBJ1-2,TGTGCCAGCAGTAGGACAGGCGCAAATTATGGCTACACCTTC,CASSRTGANYGYTF